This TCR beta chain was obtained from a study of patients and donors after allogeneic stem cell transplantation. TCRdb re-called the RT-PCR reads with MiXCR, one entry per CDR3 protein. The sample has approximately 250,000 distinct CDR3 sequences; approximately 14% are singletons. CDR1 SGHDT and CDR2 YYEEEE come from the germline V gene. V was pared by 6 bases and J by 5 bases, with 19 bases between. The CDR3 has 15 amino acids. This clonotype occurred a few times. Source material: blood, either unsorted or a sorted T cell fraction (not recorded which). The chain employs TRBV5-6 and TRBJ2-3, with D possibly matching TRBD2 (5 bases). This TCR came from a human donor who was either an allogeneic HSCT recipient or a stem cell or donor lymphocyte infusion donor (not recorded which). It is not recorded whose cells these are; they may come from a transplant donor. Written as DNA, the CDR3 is TGTGCCAGCAACCTGGACGGGAACATGGGAGATACGCAGTATTTT. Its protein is CASNLDGNMGDTQYF.